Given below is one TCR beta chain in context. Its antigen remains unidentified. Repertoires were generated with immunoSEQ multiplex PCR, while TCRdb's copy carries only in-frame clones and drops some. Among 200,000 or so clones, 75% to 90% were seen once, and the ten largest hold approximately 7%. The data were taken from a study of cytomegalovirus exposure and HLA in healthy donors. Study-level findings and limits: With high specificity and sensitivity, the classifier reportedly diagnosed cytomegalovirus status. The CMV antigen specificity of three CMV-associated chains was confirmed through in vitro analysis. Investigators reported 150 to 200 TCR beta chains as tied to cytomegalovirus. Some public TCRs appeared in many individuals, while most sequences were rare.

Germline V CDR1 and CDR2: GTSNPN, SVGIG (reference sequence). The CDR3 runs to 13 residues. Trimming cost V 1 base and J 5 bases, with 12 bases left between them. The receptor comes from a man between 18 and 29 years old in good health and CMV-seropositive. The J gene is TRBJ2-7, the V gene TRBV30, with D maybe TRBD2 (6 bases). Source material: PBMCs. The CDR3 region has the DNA TGTGCCTGGAGTGGGCTAGCGCTGAACGAGCAGTACTTC. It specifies CAWSGLALNEQYF.